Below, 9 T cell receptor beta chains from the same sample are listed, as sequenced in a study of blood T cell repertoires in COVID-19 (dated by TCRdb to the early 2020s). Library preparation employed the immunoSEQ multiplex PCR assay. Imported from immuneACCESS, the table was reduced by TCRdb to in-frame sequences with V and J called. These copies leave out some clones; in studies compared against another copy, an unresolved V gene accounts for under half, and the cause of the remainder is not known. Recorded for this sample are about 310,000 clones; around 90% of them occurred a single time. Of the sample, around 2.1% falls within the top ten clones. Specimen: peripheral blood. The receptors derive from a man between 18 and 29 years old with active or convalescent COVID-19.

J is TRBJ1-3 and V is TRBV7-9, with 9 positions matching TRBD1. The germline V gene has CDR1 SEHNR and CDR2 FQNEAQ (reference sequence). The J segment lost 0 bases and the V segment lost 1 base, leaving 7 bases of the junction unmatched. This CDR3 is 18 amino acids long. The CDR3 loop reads CASSLGTGGRSSGNTIYF. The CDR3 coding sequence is TGTGCCAGCAGCTTAGGTACAGGGGGCCGGAGCTCTGGAAACACCATATATTTT.

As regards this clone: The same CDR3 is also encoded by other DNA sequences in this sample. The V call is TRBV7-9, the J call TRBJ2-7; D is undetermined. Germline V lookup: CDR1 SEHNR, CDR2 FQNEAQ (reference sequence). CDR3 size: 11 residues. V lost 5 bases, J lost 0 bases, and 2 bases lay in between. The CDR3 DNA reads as TGTGCCAGCAGCCTCTCCTACGAGCAGTACTTC. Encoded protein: CASSLSYEQYF. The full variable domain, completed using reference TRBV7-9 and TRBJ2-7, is DTGVSQNPRHKITKRGQNVTFRCDPISEHNRLYWYRQTLGQGPEFLTYFQNEAQLEKSRLLSDRFSAERPKGSFSTLEIQRTEQGDSAMYLCASSLSYEQYFGPGTRLTVT.

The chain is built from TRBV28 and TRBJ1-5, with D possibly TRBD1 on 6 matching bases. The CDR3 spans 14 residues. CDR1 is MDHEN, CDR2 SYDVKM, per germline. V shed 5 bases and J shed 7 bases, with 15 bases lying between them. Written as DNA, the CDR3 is TGTGCCAGCAGTCTCCGACAGGCTGGACAGCCCCAGCATTTT. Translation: CASSLRQAGQPQHF.

The CDR3 DNA sequence: TGTGCCAGCTCACTTCGACATGGAGAGACCCAGTACTTC. Its protein product is CASSLRHGETQYF. This rearrangement joins TRBV18 to TRBJ2-5, with D hard to call. This CDR3 comprises 13 residues. CDR1 is KGHSH and CDR2 is LQKENI in the germline V gene. V gave up 4 bases and J gave up 4 bases, with 10 bases separating them.

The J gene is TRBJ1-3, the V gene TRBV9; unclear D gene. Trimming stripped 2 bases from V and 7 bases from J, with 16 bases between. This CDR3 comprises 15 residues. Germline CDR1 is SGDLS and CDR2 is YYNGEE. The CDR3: CASSVEGLLANTIYF. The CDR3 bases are TGTGCCAGCAGCGTCGAGGGTCTGCTTGCGAACACCATATATTTT.

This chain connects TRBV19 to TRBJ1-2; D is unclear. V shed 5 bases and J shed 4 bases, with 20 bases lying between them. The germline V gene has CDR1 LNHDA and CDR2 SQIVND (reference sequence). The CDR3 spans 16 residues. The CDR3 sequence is CASSPRRAQSFYGYTF. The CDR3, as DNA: TGTGCCAGTAGTCCCCGGCGGGCGCAAAGCTTCTATGGCTACACCTTC.

CDR3 protein: CASRSQAYYEQYF. As DNA, the CDR3 is TGCGCCAGCAGATCACAGGCCTACTACGAGCAGTACTTC. This chain links TRBV5-1 with TRBJ2-7; a possible D gene is TRBD1 (5 bases). The V end was cut by 5 bases, the J end by 3 bases, with 12 bases between. The CDR3 is 13 residues long. Per germline, CDR1 SGHRS and CDR2 YFSETQ.

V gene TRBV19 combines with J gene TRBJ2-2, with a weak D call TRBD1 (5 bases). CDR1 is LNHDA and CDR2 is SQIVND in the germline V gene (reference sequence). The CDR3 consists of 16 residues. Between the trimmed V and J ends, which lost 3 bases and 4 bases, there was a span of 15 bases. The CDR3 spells CASSMPRVGSTGELFF. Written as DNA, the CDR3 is TGTGCCAGTAGTATGCCCAGGGTGGGTAGCACCGGGGAGCTGTTTTTT.

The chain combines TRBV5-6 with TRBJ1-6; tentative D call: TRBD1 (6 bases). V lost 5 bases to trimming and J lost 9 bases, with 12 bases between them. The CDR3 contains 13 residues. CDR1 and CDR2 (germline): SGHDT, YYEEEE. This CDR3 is CASRASGASPLHF. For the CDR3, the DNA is TGTGCCAGCAGGGCTTCAGGGGCTTCACCCCTCCACTTT.